Below are 22 T cell receptor beta chains sequenced from a single sample in a study of cytomegalovirus exposure and HLA in healthy donors. The PCR used 60 Vbeta and 13 Jbeta primers. The assay was immunoSEQ multiplex PCR, and TCRdb's table has in-frame clones only and misses some. There are over 60,000 clones in the sample; about 80% occur only once, and 2.5% to 3.5% lies in the top ten. Sequencing was performed on PBMCs. Receptors were obtained from a man between 18 and 29 years old in good health and CMV-seronegative.

A word on this clone: In the same sample, other DNA sequences code for this CDR3. V is TRBV5-1 and J is TRBJ1-1, with D possibly matching TRBD1 (5 bases). From germline, CDR1 is SGHRS and CDR2 YFSETQ. This CDR3 is built from 16 residues. Trimming removed 4 bases at V and 1 base at J, with 17 bases between. The CDR3 DNA is TGCGCCAGCAGCCTGTTTTCCACAGGAGAGAACACTGAAGCTTTCTTT. Residues: CASSLFSTGENTEAFF.

The chain uses TRBV2 and TRBJ1-2; D unresolved. Trimming pared 3 bases from V and 6 bases from J, leaving 8 bases between. CDR1 is SNHLY, CDR2 FYNNEI, per germline. CDR3 length: 12 residues. CDR3 DNA: TGTGCCAGCAGTGAGAGAGGAGATGGCTACACCTTC. It yields the protein CASSERGDGYTF.

V usage is TRBV18 and J usage is TRBJ2-7; D is undetermined. The germline V gene has CDR1 KGHSH and CDR2 LQKENI. Between the trimmed V and J ends, which lost 3 bases and 1 base, there was a span of 7 bases. The CDR3 contains 13 residues. CDR3 protein: CASSPTPSYEQYF. CDR3 nucleotides: TGTGCCAGCTCACCGACTCCTTCCTACGAGCAGTACTTC.

The J gene is TRBJ1-3, the V gene TRBV2, with no clear D. Trimming took off 7 bases at V and 4 bases at J, with 11 bases between the two ends. Germline lookup yields CDR1 SNHLY and CDR2 FYNNEI. This CDR3 contains 13 residues. CDR3 nucleotides: TGTGCCAGCAATGAGGGCCCCGGAAACACCATATATTTT. It encodes CASNEGPGNTIYF.

This sequence joins TRBV7-9 and TRBJ1-5; D gene ambiguous. CDR3 length equals 15 residues. V dropped 2 bases and J dropped 9 bases, with 17 bases sitting between them. Germline V gives CDR1 SEHNR, CDR2 FQNEAQ (reference sequence). CDR3 DNA sequence: TGTGCCAGCAGCTTAATCGGGATCTCCGAAGGGCCCCAGCATTTT. Protein product: CASSLIGISEGPQHF.

This clone has a handful of counts. This chain joins TRBV6-5 and TRBJ1-1, with 8 bases lining up with TRBD1. The V gene's germline CDR1 is MNHEY and CDR2 SVGAGI. This CDR3 spans 14 amino acids. V shed 4 bases, J shed 4 bases, and the junction held 5 bases outside the gene matches. CDR3 loop: CASSSDRAVTEAFF. The CDR3 DNA sequence: TGTGCCAGCAGTTCGGACAGGGCTGTCACTGAAGCTTTCTTT.

The J gene is TRBJ1-6, the V gene TRBV7-2; unclear D gene. The ends were cut back, 2 bases at V and 7 bases at J, with 12 bases in the middle. CDR3 size: 15 residues. CDR1 is SGHTA and CDR2 is FQGNSA in the germline V gene. CDR3 nucleotide sequence: TGTGCCAGCAGCTTAATCCCAGGACTCAATTCACCCCTCCACTTT. Its translation is CASSLIPGLNSPLHF.

The J gene is TRBJ2-4, the V gene TRBV30, with D unclear. Per germline, CDR1 GTSNPN and CDR2 SVGIG (reference sequence). The CDR3 contains 16 residues. The germline V and J ends were trimmed by 0 bases and 0 bases, with 12 bases remaining between them. DNA for the CDR3: TGTGCCTGGAGTGTACCAGTAATTTTAGCCAAAAACATTCAGTACTTC. Amino acid sequence: CAWSVPVILAKNIQYF.

The chain combines TRBV6-5 with TRBJ1-6; TRBD1 matches at 7 bases. V trimming: 9 bases; J trimming: 6 bases; junction bases outside the gene matches: 11. The germline V gene has CDR1 MNHEY and CDR2 SVGAGI. The CDR3 loop spans 15 amino acids. The CDR3 DNA reads as TGTGCCAGTAGAGTACAGGGGTCGAGTAATTCACCCCTCCACTTT. Translating it yields CASRVQGSSNSPLHF.

V and J are TRBV5-4 and TRBJ1-1; D gene uncertain. Germline V lookup: CDR1 SGHNT, CDR2 YYREEE (reference sequence). The CDR3 covers 14 residues. Trimming took off 2 bases at V and 5 bases at J, with 13 bases between the two ends. The CDR3 nucleotides are TGTGCCAGCAGCTTAGCCGGCGGAGGGACTGAAGCTTTCTTT. Translated, it gives CASSLAGGGTEAFF.

The chain carries TRBV5-4 and TRBJ2-1; tentative D call: TRBD1 (6 bases). CDR1 is SGHNT and CDR2 is YYREEE in the germline V gene (reference sequence). Trimming took 0 bases from V and 12 from J, leaving 10 bases between them. This CDR3 has 12 residues. The CDR3: CASSLGQGSQFF. DNA for the CDR3: TGTGCCAGCAGCTTGGGGCAGGGGTCGCAGTTCTTC.

This clone was detected once. The chain employs TRBV7-2 and TRBJ2-5; no clear D gene. The CDR3 contains 14 residues. CDR1 is SGHTA and CDR2 is FQGNSA in the germline V gene. Trimming removed 1 base from V and 5 bases from J, with 11 bases in between. The CDR3: CASSLGPPRETQYF. CDR3 sequence (DNA): TGTGCCAGCAGCTTAGGTCCCCCTAGGGAGACCCAGTACTTC. Combining the CDR3 with reference TRBV7-2 and TRBJ2-5 gives the whole variable domain GAGVSQSPSNKVTEKGKDVELRCDPISGHTALYWYRQSLGQGLEFLIYFQGNSAPDKSGLPSDRFSAERTGGSVSTLTIQRTQQEDSAVYLCASSLGPPRETQYFGPGTRLLVL.

This clone appeared once. The rearrangement uses TRBV10-1 and TRBJ1-3; D is uncertain. Deletions cut 5 bases from V and 0 bases from J, with 8 bases between. Looked up from germline, CDR1 is WNHNN and CDR2 is SYGVQD (reference sequence). The CDR3 totals 14 residues. The CDR3 coding sequence is TGCGCCAGCAGTTCCCCAGGCTCTGGAAACACCATATATTTT. Translation: CASSSPGSGNTIYF.

This chain uses TRBV27 with TRBJ1-1; D possibly corresponds to TRBD1 (5 bases). The CDR3 is 16 residues long. Germline V gene data show CDR1 as MNHEY and CDR2 as SMNVEV (reference sequence). The V end lost 6 bases, the J end lost 2 bases, and 19 bases lay between the germline ends. The CDR3 sequence is CASSFISQAPNTEAFF. CDR3 nucleotides: TGTGCCAGCAGCTTTATATCACAGGCACCAAACACTGAAGCTTTCTTT.

The sample holds one count of this clone. This sequence joins TRBV2 and TRBJ1-2; TRBD1 matches 9 bases. This CDR3 spans 15 amino acids. J was trimmed by 4 bases and V by 4 bases; bases with no gene match: 7. Germline values: CDR1 SNHLY, CDR2 FYNNEI. The CDR3 nucleotides read TGTGCCAGCAGTGCTAGGGGGACAGGGAGCTATGGCTACACCTTC. This sequence encodes CASSARGTGSYGYTF.

The gene calls are TRBV15 and TRBJ1-5; 8 nucleotides agree with TRBD1. CDR3 length: 14 residues. V lost 5 bases and J lost 7; bases outside the gene matches: 7. Germline lookup yields CDR1 LNHNV and CDR2 YYDKDF (reference sequence). The CDR3 DNA sequence: TGTGCCACCAGCCGCGGACAGGGTCAGCAGCCCCAGCATTTT. Protein: CATSRGQGQQPQHF.

The V and J genes are TRBV29-1 and TRBJ2-3; no clear D. The CDR3 runs 10 residues. Trimming took 3 bases from V and 7 from J, leaving 5 bases between them. Germline CDR1 is SQVTM and CDR2 is ANQGSEA. The CDR3 is CSVERNTQYF. The CDR3 nucleotides are TGCAGCGTTGAGAGGAATACGCAGTATTTT.

CDR3 bases: TGTGCCAGCAGTTGGGCCAGGGGATCAGAGACCCAGTACTTC. Translating gives CASSWARGSETQYF. The chain couples TRBV28 to TRBJ2-5; TRBD1 might be the D (6 bases). The germline gives CDR1 MDHEN, CDR2 SYDVKM. The length of the CDR3 is 14 residues. Trimming left V 4 bases short and J 4 bases short, with 13 bases between.

The J gene is TRBJ1-1, the V gene TRBV6-1; TRBD1 matches 7 bases. Germline CDR1 reads MNHNS; CDR2 reads SASEGT. The V gene end was trimmed by 7 bases and the J gene end by 1 base; junction bases not matched to a gene: 6. The CDR3 loop spans 14 amino acids. The CDR3 reads CASTRQGWNTEAFF. The CDR3, as DNA: TGTGCCAGCACCCGACAGGGATGGAACACTGAAGCTTTCTTT.

The rearrangement links TRBV4-1 to TRBJ2-7, with TRBD2 matching over 7 bases. CDR1 is MGHRA, CDR2 YSYEKL, per germline. The CDR3 covers 14 residues. Germline trimming cut 1 base from V and 1 base from J; bases unmatched to any gene: 1. In DNA, the CDR3 is TGCGCCAGCAGCCAAGTAGCGGGTTCCTACGAGCAGTACGTC. Translated, it gives CASSQVAGSYEQYV.

This chain uses TRBV27 with TRBJ2-1, with 11 bases identical to TRBD2. V gave up 5 bases and J gave up 4 bases; unmatched junction bases: 7. Germline CDR1 is MNHEY and CDR2 is SMNVEV (reference sequence). There are 16 residues in the CDR3. In DNA form, the CDR3 reads TGTGCCAGCAGTCCTGGGACTAGCGGAAATTACAATGAGCAGTTCTTC. Its protein is CASSPGTSGNYNEQFF.

The J gene is TRBJ1-2, the V gene TRBV30, with 9 bases that match TRBD1. The V and J ends lost 3 bases and 7 bases, in that order; junction bases with no gene match: 15. Germline V lookup: CDR1 GTSNPN, CDR2 SVGIG (reference sequence). This CDR3 is built from 16 residues. Here the CDR3 DNA reads TGTGCCTGGAGCCCGGGCACAGGGGGCGCGGATGGTGGCTACACCTTC. Translated: CAWSPGTGGADGGYTF.